Shown below are 8 T cell receptor beta chains from a single sample sequenced in a study of control samples from healthy donors and cancer patients. Repertoires were generated with immunoSEQ multiplex PCR, while TCRdb's copy carries only in-frame clones and drops some. The sample includes about 140,000 clones, roughly nine tenths of them seen just once. The sequencing sample was made of blood. The receptor source for this set is a man between 18 and 29 years old in good health.

CDR3 sequence: CASSPGPTYEQYF. CDR3 DNA sequence: TGTGCCAGTAGTCCGGGACCTACCTACGAGCAGTACTTC. This rearrangement joins TRBV19 to TRBJ2-7; D is perhaps TRBD1 or TRBD2 (5 bases each). The V gene's germline CDR1 is LNHDA and CDR2 SQIVND (reference sequence). The CDR3 is 13 residues long. V was cut by 5 bases and J by 2 bases, with 10 bases left in between.

The chain's CDR3 is CASSLTHRSGRKQFF. CDR3 nucleotides: TGTGCCAGTAGCCTCACCCATCGTAGCGGGAGAAAGCAGTTCTTC. This chain connects TRBV19 to TRBJ2-1, with 9 nucleotides matching TRBD2. CDR1 is LNHDA, CDR2 SQIVND, per germline (reference sequence). Unmatched junction bases numbered 14, after V lost 6 bases and J lost 11 bases. The CDR3 is made up of 15 amino acids.

The chain employs TRBV4-1 and TRBJ2-3, with 9 nucleotides matching TRBD1. The CDR3 runs to 15 residues. Per germline, CDR1 MGHRA and CDR2 YSYEKL. V lost 3 bases and J lost 2; bases outside the gene matches: 3. Here the CDR3 DNA reads TGCGCCAGCAGCCAGGGGGACAGGGACACAGATACGCAGTATTTT. It yields the protein CASSQGDRDTDTQYF.

The genes are TRBV3-1 (or the pseudogene TRBV3-2) and TRBJ1-5, with 7 bases that match TRBD1. V trimming: 2 bases; J trimming: 4 bases; junction bases outside the gene matches: 2. Per the germline V gene, CDR1 is LGHDT and CDR2 is YNNKEL (reference sequence). The CDR3 runs to 14 residues. The CDR3 region is CASSQTGENQPQHF. The DNA for the CDR3 is TGTGCCAGCAGCCAAACAGGGGAGAATCAGCCCCAGCATTTT.

The gene calls are TRBV5-4 and TRBJ2-5; D perhaps matches TRBD1 (7 bases). The CDR3 covers 14 residues. The V gene lost 3 bases and the J gene lost 5 bases, with 14 bases spanning the gap. Germline V gene sequence: CDR1 SGHNT, CDR2 YYREEE (reference sequence). The CDR3 spells CASSSGDSGETQYF. The CDR3 DNA follows: TGTGCCAGCAGCTCGGGGGACAGTGGGGAGACCCAGTACTTC.

This clone was seen only once. The V and J genes are TRBV12-3 or TRBV12-4 and TRBJ1-5, with D uncertain. This CDR3 has 13 amino acids. Trimming removed 6 bases from V and 3 bases from J, with 9 bases in between. The CDR3 loop reads CASSRRDNQPQHF. DNA of the CDR3: TGTGCCAGCAGCCGACGGGACAATCAGCCCCAGCATTTT.

The chain is built from TRBV4-1 and TRBJ1-2; the D is unclear. Germline values: CDR1 MGHRA, CDR2 YSYEKL. The CDR3 has 14 amino acids. Trimming removed 0 bases from V and 4 bases from J, with 9 bases in between. As DNA, the CDR3 is TGCGCCAGCAGCCAAGATCCCGAGATCTATGGCTACACCTTC. Its protein is CASSQDPEIYGYTF.

J is TRBJ2-3 and V is TRBV7-9; D is uncertain. V shed 1 base and J shed 3 bases, with 11 bases lying between them. Germline-derived CDR1 and CDR2 are SEHNR and FQNEAQ (reference sequence). The CDR3 is made up of 15 amino acids. CDR3: CASSLVMSRTDTQYF. The DNA of the CDR3 is TGTGCCAGCAGCTTAGTGATGAGCCGGACAGATACGCAGTATTTT.